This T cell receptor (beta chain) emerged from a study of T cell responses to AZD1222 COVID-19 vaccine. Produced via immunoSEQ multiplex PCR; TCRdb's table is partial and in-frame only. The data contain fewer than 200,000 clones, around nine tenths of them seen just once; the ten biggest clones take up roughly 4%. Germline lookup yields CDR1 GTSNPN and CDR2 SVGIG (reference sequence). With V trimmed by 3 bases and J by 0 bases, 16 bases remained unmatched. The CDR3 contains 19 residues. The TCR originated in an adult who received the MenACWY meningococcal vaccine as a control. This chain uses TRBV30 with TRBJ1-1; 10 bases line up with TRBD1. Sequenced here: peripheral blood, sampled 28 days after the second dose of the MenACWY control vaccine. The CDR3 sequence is CAWREGSRDRGLMNTEAFF. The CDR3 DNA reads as TGTGCCTGGAGAGAGGGATCCCGGGACAGGGGCCTAATGAACACTGAAGCTTTCTTT. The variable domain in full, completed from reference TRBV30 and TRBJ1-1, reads SQTIHQWPATLVQPVGSPLSLECTVEGTSNPNLYWYRQAAGRGLQLLFYSVGIGQISSEVPQNLSASRPQDRQFILSSKKLLLSDSGFYLCAWREGSRDRGLMNTEAFFGQGTRLTVV.